The next 29 T cell receptor beta chains were all read from a single sample in a study of human T cells and chemical hapten exposure. MiXCR, run by TCRdb on the RACE reads, gives a single entry per CDR3 protein. The sample contains 100,000 to 150,000 distinct CDR3 sequences, 13% of which appear only once. This sample's time point: pre-sensitization, week 0. Noted treatment: therapeutic diphenylcyclopropenone sensitization with weekly scalp DPC. The starting material was whole blood, obtained in connection with sensitization to the hapten diphenylcyclopropenone (DPC). The source is a woman between 18 and 29 years old with alopecia areata. Some clones in this sample may be carry-over from other donors' samples.

This clonotype came up many times. The chain has TRBV7-8 and TRBJ1-5, with D maybe TRBD1 (6 bases). The V gene's germline CDR1 is SGHVS and CDR2 FQNEAQ. Trimming pared 5 bases from V and 0 bases from J, leaving 17 bases between. The CDR3 loop spans 17 amino acids. The CDR3 DNA reads TGTGCCAGCAGCCCCACGCGGGGGCTCCATAGCAATCAGCCCCAGCATTTT. Protein sequence: CASSPTRGLHSNQPQHF.

This clonotype was seen ten or more times. The V gene is TRBV12-3 or TRBV12-4, the J gene TRBJ2-1, with D possibly matching TRBD2 (5 bases). The CDR3 has 13 residues. The germline V and J ends were trimmed by 2 bases and 3 bases, with 5 bases remaining between them. In DNA, the CDR3 is TGTGCCAGCAGTTTACGGGGCTACAATGAGCAGTTCTTC. Its translation is CASSLRGYNEQFF.

As to this clonotype: This sequence may be a read error, since a much larger clone differs from it by one base. The chain is built from TRBV20-1 and TRBJ1-6; no reliable D call. Germline CDR1 reads DFQATT; CDR2 reads SNEGSKA (reference sequence). The CDR3 loop spans 15 amino acids. CDR3 nucleotide sequence: TGCAATGCTAGAGATCGGGCAGGAAGTAATTCACCCCTCCACTTT. The encoded protein is CNARDRAGSNSPLHF.

The rearrangement uses TRBV24-1 and TRBJ2-1, with 11 bases that match TRBD1. Germline values: CDR1 KGHDR, CDR2 SFDVKD. Trimming cost V 3 bases and J 7 bases; bases outside gene matches: 4. The CDR3 runs to 15 residues. The CDR3 here is CATSDPGTGGNEQFF. DNA for the CDR3: TGTGCCACCAGTGATCCCGGGACAGGGGGGAATGAGCAGTTCTTC.

This clonotype appeared a few times. The chain combines TRBV14 with TRBJ2-3; D is unresolved. The V gene lost 5 bases and the J gene lost 2 bases, with 14 bases spanning the gap. CDR3 length equals 15 residues. The germline CDR1 and CDR2 sequences are SGHDN and FVKESK. The CDR3, as DNA: TGTGCCAGCAGCTACAGAGGCAGTACCACAGATACGCAGTATTTT. This codes for CASSYRGSTTDTQYF. Full variable domain (outside the CDR3, taken from reference TRBV14 and TRBJ2-3): EAGVTQFPSHSVIEKGQTVTLRCDPISGHDNLYWYRRVMGKEIKFLLHFVKESKQDESGMPNNRFLAERTGGTYSTLKVQPAELEDSGVYFCASSYRGSTTDTQYFGPGTRLTVL.

This clonotype was observed a few times. The chain employs TRBV6-2 or TRBV6-3 and TRBJ2-3; tentatively, D is TRBD2 (5 bases). CDR1 is MNHEY, CDR2 SVGEGT, per germline. V lost 2 bases to trimming and J lost 5 bases, with 17 bases between them. There are 16 residues in the CDR3. CDR3 nucleotide sequence: TGTGCCAGCAGTTACCCTCCGGGAACCCTTAAAGATACGCAGTATTTT. Translation gives CASSYPPGTLKDTQYF.

A few counts support this clonotype. V and J are TRBV6-2 or TRBV6-3 and TRBJ1-1; maybe TRBD1 (6 bases). Germline CDR1 MNHEY, CDR2 SVGEGT. V lost 8 bases, J lost 6 bases, and 13 bases lay in between. The CDR3 loop spans 12 amino acids. This CDR3 reads CASGQKSPEAFF. CDR3 nucleotides: TGTGCCAGCGGACAGAAATCCCCTGAAGCTTTCTTT.

V and J are TRBV12-3 or TRBV12-4 and TRBJ1-3; 8 bases are a match to TRBD1. The junction had 6 bases not matched to a gene; V was cut back by 6 bases and J by 2 bases. This CDR3 contains 15 residues. The CDR3 DNA reads TGTGCCAGCAGCAGAATGGACAGGGCTGGAAACACCATATATTTT. Translation gives CASSRMDRAGNTIYF.

This clonotype was counted only a few times. The chain couples TRBV7-2 to TRBJ2-2, with 10 bases matching TRBD1. The germline CDR1 and CDR2 sequences are SGHTA and FQGNSA. CDR3 length equals 13 residues. With V trimmed by 8 bases and J by 6 bases, 3 bases remained unmatched. This CDR3 is CASGTGVAGELFF. CDR3 in DNA: TGTGCCAGCGGGACAGGGGTGGCCGGGGAGCTGTTTTTT.

This chain joins TRBV29-1 and TRBJ2-2, with 9 bases matching TRBD2. The CDR3 loop spans 14 amino acids. The germline V gene has CDR1 SQVTM and CDR2 ANQGSEA. Losses at the gene ends were 4 bases for V and 5 bases for J; bases not matched to a gene: 5. The CDR3 loop is CSVAAGGPTGELFF. CDR3 sequence (DNA): TGCAGCGTTGCGGCGGGGGGGCCGACCGGGGAGCTGTTTTTT.

This clonotype has just a few counts. V is TRBV7-2 and J is TRBJ2-7, with 9 bases aligning to TRBD1. The CDR3 runs 15 residues. Germline V gives CDR1 SGHTA, CDR2 FQGNSA. J gave up 2 bases and V 0 bases, and 2 bases lay outside the gene matches. The CDR3 sequence is CASSLAWTGAYEQYF. CDR3 nucleotides: TGTGCCAGCAGCTTAGCTTGGACAGGGGCCTACGAGCAGTACTTC.

V gene TRBV27 combines with J gene TRBJ1-1; 7 bases line up with TRBD1. The junction had 9 bases not matched to a gene; V was cut back by 7 bases and J by 1 base. From germline, CDR1 is MNHEY and CDR2 SMNVEV (reference sequence). CDR3 length equals 15 residues. CDR3 coding DNA: TGTGCCAGCATGAGAACAGGGGCTAGGAACACTGAAGCTTTCTTT. Its protein is CASMRTGARNTEAFF.

Of note for this clonotype: One end of the junction fails to match germline, which may point to a read error. V and J are TRBV2 and TRBJ2-1, with a tentative D call TRBD1 (5 bases). The CDR3 sequence is 14 residues long. Germline V gene lookup returns CDR1 SNHLY and CDR2 FYNNEI. Here the CDR3 reads CASRVKNFYNEQFF. CDR3 nucleotides: TGTGCGAGCAGGGTAAAGAACTTCTACAATGAGCAGTTCTTC.

This clonotype was detected ten times or more. V usage is TRBV4-3 and J usage is TRBJ2-1; D is perhaps TRBD1 (6 bases). Trimming stripped 0 bases from V and 7 bases from J, with 13 bases between. The CDR3 extends over 15 amino acids. CDR1 LGHNA and CDR2 YSLEER come from the germline V gene. DNA of the CDR3: TGCGCCAGCAGCCAAGACCCAGGGGCCGGGAATGAGCAGTTCTTC. Translating gives CASSQDPGAGNEQFF.

The J gene is TRBJ2-3, the V gene TRBV2; 8 nucleotides line up with TRBD1. The CDR3 is 16 amino acids. Germline values: CDR1 SNHLY, CDR2 FYNNEI. With 5 bases clipped from V and 2 bases from J, the junction kept 9 bases outside the gene matches. CDR3 in amino acids: CASSRQGYADTDTQYF. CDR3 nucleotide sequence: TGTGCCAGCAGTCGACAGGGGTACGCTGACACAGATACGCAGTATTTT.

This clonotype was seen only a few times. The chain couples TRBV7-6 to TRBJ2-2; 7 bases agree with TRBD1. The CDR3 length is 14 residues. V dropped 4 bases and J dropped 7; count of bases not matched to a gene: 6. Per germline, CDR1 SGHVS and CDR2 FNYEAQ. The CDR3 spells CASSSTGLVGELFF. DNA of the CDR3: TGTGCCAGCAGCTCGACAGGGTTGGTCGGGGAGCTGTTTTTT.

The chain combines TRBV20-1 with TRBJ1-5; tentative D call: TRBD1 (5 bases). Germline V gene data show CDR1 as DFQATT and CDR2 as SNEGSKA (reference sequence). CDR3 size: 14 residues. Trimming took off 3 bases at V and 4 bases at J, with 13 bases between the two ends. CDR3: CSARSGATNQPQHF. CDR3 nucleotides: TGCAGTGCTAGGTCCGGGGCGACGAATCAGCCCCAGCATTTT.

This CDR3 reads CASSRTDELAGYSYNEQFF. The CDR3 bases are TGTGCCAGCAGTCGAACAGATGAACTAGCGGGTTACTCCTACAATGAGCAGTTCTTC. The chain has TRBV11-2 and TRBJ2-1; 9 bases align to TRBD2. Germline values: CDR1 SGHAT, CDR2 FQNNGV. The J segment lost 0 bases and the V segment lost 6 bases, leaving 15 bases of the junction unmatched. The CDR3 runs 19 residues.

This chain connects TRBV11-3 to TRBJ1-1, with D possibly being TRBD1 (6 bases). CDR3 length equals 14 residues. V lost 5 bases and J lost 1, with 11 bases in between. Germline V lookup: CDR1 SGHNT, CDR2 YENEEA. The chain's CDR3 is CASSIGQQNTEAFF. In nucleotides, the CDR3 is TGTGCCAGCAGCATTGGACAGCAGAACACTGAAGCTTTCTTT.

This clonotype was seen more than once but under ten times. The V and J genes are TRBV28 and TRBJ1-6; D not resolved. This CDR3 comprises 14 residues. CDR1 and CDR2 (germline): MDHEN, SYDVKM. Deletions cut 3 bases from V and 7 bases from J, with 10 bases between. The CDR3 sequence is CASSLWQNNSPLHF. The DNA of the CDR3 is TGTGCCAGCAGTTTGTGGCAGAACAATTCACCCCTCCACTTT.

This clonotype has a count of ten or more. The J gene is TRBJ2-2, the V gene TRBV4-2; D might be TRBD2 (5 bases). The CDR3 consists of 17 residues. Per the germline V gene, CDR1 is LGHNA and CDR2 is YNFKEQ. V was cut by 0 bases and J by 6 bases, with 17 bases left in between. CDR3 region: CASSQDIGHRRAGELFF. CDR3 nucleotide sequence: TGTGCCAGCAGCCAAGATATTGGGCACCGGCGGGCCGGGGAGCTGTTTTTT.

This clonotype was seen many times. The chain employs TRBV6-2 or TRBV6-3 and TRBJ2-1; 7 nucleotides agree with TRBD1. Trimming took 6 bases from V and 10 from J; bases not matched to a gene: 15. CDR3 length equals 15 residues. Germline V gene lookup returns CDR1 MNHEY and CDR2 SVGEGT. CDR3 sequence reads: CASRPPGQLSNEQFF. The DNA for the CDR3 is TGTGCCAGCAGACCTCCGGGACAGCTTTCCAACGAGCAGTTCTTC.

This clonotype has just a few counts. The rearrangement joins TRBV5-6 to TRBJ2-1; weak D call: TRBD1 (6 bases). The CDR3 is 12 amino acids. V was pared by 5 bases and J by 7 bases, with 10 bases between. CDR1 and CDR2 (germline): SGHDT, YYEEEE. The CDR3 spells CASRSQGNEQFF. The CDR3 bases are TGTGCCAGCAGATCACAGGGAAATGAGCAGTTCTTC.

This clonotype was seen only a few times. The chain has TRBV19 and TRBJ1-5, with D perhaps TRBD1 (5 bases). The germline V and J ends were trimmed by 5 bases and 4 bases, with 18 bases remaining between them. Germline-derived CDR1 and CDR2 are LNHDA and SQIVND (reference sequence). This CDR3 comprises 16 residues. The CDR3 protein is CASSFLRGATNQPQHF. The CDR3 region has the DNA TGTGCCAGTAGTTTCTTGCGAGGGGCAACAAATCAGCCCCAGCATTTT.

This clonotype was seen a handful of times. The rearrangement links TRBV3-1 to TRBJ2-1, with TRBD1 matching 8 bases. CDR3 length: 14 amino acids. The V gene's germline CDR1 is LGHDT and CDR2 YNNKEL (reference sequence). V dropped 3 bases and J dropped 4; count of bases not matched to a gene: 2. The CDR3 DNA sequence: TGTGCCAGCAGCCACAGGGGGCGATACAATGAGCAGTTCTTC. This sequence encodes CASSHRGRYNEQFF.

This clonotype was recorded many times. This chain connects TRBV5-5 to TRBJ2-3; tentative D call: TRBD1 (5 bases). Germline V lookup: CDR1 SGHKS, CDR2 YYEKEE (reference sequence). CDR3 length equals 16 residues. Deletions cut 6 bases from V and 0 bases from J, with 17 bases between. This CDR3 is CASTLRVGLSTDTQYF. In nucleotides, the CDR3 is TGTGCCAGCACGCTCCGGGTGGGGCTTAGCACAGATACGCAGTATTTT.

In this sample, this clonotype turned up a few times. The chain's CDR3 is CASRQGQGNGLAHYEQFF. CDR3 bases: TGTGCCAGCAGACAGGGGCAGGGCAATGGACTAGCCCACTATGAGCAGTTCTTC. This sequence joins TRBV7-7 and TRBJ2-1; the D gene is possibly TRBD2 (8 bases). This CDR3 comprises 18 residues. V was clipped by 6 bases and J by 8 bases, with 29 bases between them. From germline, CDR1 is SSHAT and CDR2 FNYEAQ (reference sequence).

J is TRBJ2-5 and V is TRBV13; no reliable D call. The CDR3 length is 16 residues. The germline V and J ends were trimmed by 5 bases and 2 bases, with 18 bases remaining between them. CDR1 and CDR2 (germline): PRHDT, FYEKMQ (reference sequence). CDR3 nucleotides: TGTGCCAGCAGCACCAGTTACATCGAGAAGCAAGAGACCCAGTACTTC. Residues: CASSTSYIEKQETQYF.

This clonotype has more than one count but fewer than ten. The rearrangement links TRBV12-5 to TRBJ2-7; 9 bases are a match to TRBD1. J lost 5 bases, V lost 6 bases, and 14 bases had no gene match. The CDR3 loop spans 16 amino acids. Germline-derived CDR1 and CDR2 are LGHNT and FRNRAP. The CDR3 loop reads CASGQSRGTGQDEQYF. The DNA of the CDR3 is TGTGCTAGTGGCCAATCCAGGGGGACAGGGCAAGACGAGCAGTACTTC.